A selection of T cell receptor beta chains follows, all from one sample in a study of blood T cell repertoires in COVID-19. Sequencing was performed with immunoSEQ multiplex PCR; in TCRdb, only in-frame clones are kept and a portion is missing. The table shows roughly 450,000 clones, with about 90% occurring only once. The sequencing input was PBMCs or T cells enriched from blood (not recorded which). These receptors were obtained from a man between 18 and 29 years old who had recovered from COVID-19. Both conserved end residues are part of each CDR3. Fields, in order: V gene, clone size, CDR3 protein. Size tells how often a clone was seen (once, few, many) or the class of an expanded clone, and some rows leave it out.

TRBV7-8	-	CASSVSWAGGRRGELFF
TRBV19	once	CASSPRDLPGETQYF
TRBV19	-	CASSPTGTVNTEAFF
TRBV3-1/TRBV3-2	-	CASSLGQLTIGDTIYF
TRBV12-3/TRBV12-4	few	CASSSGNYGYTF
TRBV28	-	CASSQRTWLNIYSNQPQHF
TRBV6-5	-	CASSYVGEGTDTQYF
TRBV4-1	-	CASSQEGGVGEKLFF
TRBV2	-	CASGLQGVSNQPQHF
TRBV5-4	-	CASSEETGGWTEAFF
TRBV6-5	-	CASSLSGTGTYEQYF
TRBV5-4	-	CASSLQQSTDTQYF
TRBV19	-	CASSISLAHTYNEQFF
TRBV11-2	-	CASSSLFGEDNSPLHF
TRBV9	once	CASSVAAGSNTGELFF